This record concerns one T cell receptor beta chain sequence. Other DNA sequences within the sample encode an identical CDR3. The data stem from a study of blood T cell repertoires in COVID-19. Overall study: COVID-19 samples, acute and convalescent, were from the United States, Italy and Spain. Sources were T cells, B-cell-depleted T cells, or PBMCs; the material itself was cDNA or gDNA.

Methods used by the authors: Reference gene primer amplification gave estimated nucleated cell counts. Clones were read by immunoSEQ multiplex PCR, and TCRdb kept only the in-frame ones, dropping some. That table is the source of V, J and clone size, and D and trimming were worked out from the DNA. This sample has approximately 240,000 clones, with nearly 90% found just once. The length of the CDR3 is 14 residues. Per the germline V gene, CDR1 is LGHDT and CDR2 is YNNKEL (reference sequence). Trimming took 4 bases from V and 4 from J, leaving 13 bases between them. The rearrangement uses TRBV3-1 (or the pseudogene TRBV3-2) and TRBJ1-2; D is possibly TRBD1 (5 bases). This TCR was recovered from a woman in her thirties or forties who had recovered from COVID-19. Sequencing input: peripheral blood. For the CDR3, the DNA is TGTGCCAGCAGCCCTCGGCAGGGCGCCTATGGCTACACCTTC. It translates to CASSPRQGAYGYTF.